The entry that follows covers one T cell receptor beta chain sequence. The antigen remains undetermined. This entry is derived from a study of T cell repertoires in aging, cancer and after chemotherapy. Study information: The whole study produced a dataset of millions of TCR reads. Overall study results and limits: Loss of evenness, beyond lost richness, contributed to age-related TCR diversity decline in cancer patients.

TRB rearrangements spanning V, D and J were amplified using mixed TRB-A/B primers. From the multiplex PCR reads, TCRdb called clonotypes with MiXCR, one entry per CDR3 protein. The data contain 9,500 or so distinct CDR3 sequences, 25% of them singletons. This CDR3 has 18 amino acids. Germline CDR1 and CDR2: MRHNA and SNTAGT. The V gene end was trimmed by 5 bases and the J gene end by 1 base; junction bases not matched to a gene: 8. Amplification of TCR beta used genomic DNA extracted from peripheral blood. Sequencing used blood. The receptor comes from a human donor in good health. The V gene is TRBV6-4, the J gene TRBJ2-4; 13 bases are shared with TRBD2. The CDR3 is CASSTGTSGTWAKNIQYF. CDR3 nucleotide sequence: TGTGCCAGCAGTACCGGGACTAGCGGGACTTGGGCCAAAAACATTCAGTACTTC.